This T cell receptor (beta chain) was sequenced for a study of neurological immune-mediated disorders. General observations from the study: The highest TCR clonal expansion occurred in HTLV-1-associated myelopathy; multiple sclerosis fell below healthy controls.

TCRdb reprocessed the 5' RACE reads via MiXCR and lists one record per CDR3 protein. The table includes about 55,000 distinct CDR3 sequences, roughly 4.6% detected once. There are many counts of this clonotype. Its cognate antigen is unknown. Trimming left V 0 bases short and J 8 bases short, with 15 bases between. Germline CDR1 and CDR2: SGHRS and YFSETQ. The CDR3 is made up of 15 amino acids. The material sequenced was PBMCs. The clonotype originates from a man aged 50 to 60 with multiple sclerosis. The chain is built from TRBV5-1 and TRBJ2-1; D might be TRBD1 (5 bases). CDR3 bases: TGCGCCAGCAGCTTGGTCCAGGGAAATAGGGATGAGCAGTTCTTC. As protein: CASSLVQGNRDEQFF.